Reported below is one T cell receptor (beta chain). What it binds is not known. The data were obtained in a study of T-cell reconstitution after alpha-beta-depleted transplantation in children. Overall study findings and caveats: Expanded clones from the graft, numbering several hundred, reportedly supplied alpha-beta T cells about two months after transplant.

A TCRbeta library incorporating unique molecular identifiers was prepared. MiXCR, applied by TCRdb to the PCR reads, yields one record per CDR3 protein. The sample holds about 830,000 distinct CDR3 sequences, about 15% seen once. Unmatched junction bases numbered 10, after V lost 7 bases and J lost 3 bases. This CDR3 has 15 amino acids. In germline, CDR1 is SGHKS, CDR2 YYEKEE (reference sequence). This sequence was found in a male patient between 10 and 17 years old who had a stem cell transplant for acute lymphoblastic leukemia, so the T cells may come from the graft donor. Material: PBMCs, mostly from graft donor cells, obtained 360 days after TCRalphabeta/CD19-depleted stem cell transplant. The V and J genes are TRBV5-5 and TRBJ2-1; TRBD2 matches at 7 bases. For the CDR3, the DNA is TGTGCCAGCGCCTTTAGCGGGTCCAACTACAATGAGCAGTTCTTC. Protein: CASAFSGSNYNEQFF. The variable domain in full, with the rest retrieved from reference TRBV5-5 and TRBJ2-1, is DAGVTQSPTHLIKTRGQQVTLRCSPISGHKSVSWYQQVLGQGPQFIFQYYEKEERGRGNFPDRFSARQFPNYSSELNVNALLLGDSALYLCASAFSGSNYNEQFFGPGTRLTVL.